The rows below give T cell receptor beta chains drawn from one sample of a study of cytomegalovirus exposure and HLA in healthy donors. Libraries were prepared by immunoSEQ multiplex PCR; TCRdb keeps only in-frame clonotypes and omits some of them. The table includes 180,000 or so clones, about nine tenths detected once. Sequencing was performed on PBMCs. All receptors come from a man aged 25 to 45 in good health and CMV-seropositive. Each CDR3 is given with its conserved first and last residue. D genes are given only for firm matches. The size field is filled for only some rows; it gives once, few, many or a size class.

TRBV4-2	TRBD2	TRBJ2-1	NA	TGTGCCAGCAGCCAGACGGCATCTAGGGCTAGCGGGAGCAATGAGCAGTTCTTC	CASSQTASRASGSNEQFF
TRBV19	NA	TRBJ1-5	NA	TGTGCCAGTAGTGCCCCAGGGTACAATCAGCCCCAGCATTTT	CASSAPGYNQPQHF
TRBV27	TRBD1	TRBJ1-1	once	TGTGCCAGCAGTTTAACAGGGGGTCCCTTGAACACTGAAGCTTTCTTT	CASSLTGGPLNTEAFF
TRBV27	NA	TRBJ2-1	NA	TGTGCCAGCGGCTCAATCGGCTCCTACAATGAGCAGTTCTTC	CASGSIGSYNEQFF
TRBV7-9	TRBD1	TRBJ2-3	NA	TGTGCCAGCAGCTCCAGGACAGGGGGCTATACGCAGTATTTT	CASSSRTGGYTQYF
TRBV2	NA	TRBJ1-4	NA	TGTGCCAGCAGTGTTGGGGAGGGGATAGCTGAAAAACTGTTTTTT	CASSVGEGIAEKLFF
TRBV28	NA	TRBJ1-1	NA	TGTGCCAGCATGAGGACCACTGAAGCTTTCTTT	CASMRTTEAFF
TRBV9	TRBD1	TRBJ2-7	NA	TGTGCCAGCAGCGCATCCGGGACAGGGGGCTACGAGCAGTACTTC	CASSASGTGGYEQYF
TRBV19	NA	TRBJ1-1	NA	TGTGCCAGTAGTGTAGGGGCGAACACTGAAGCTTTCTTT	CASSVGANTEAFF
TRBV7-2	TRBD1	TRBJ1-5	NA	TGTGCCAGCAGCTTATCCTCAAACAGGGGTAATCAGCCCCAGCATTTT	CASSLSSNRGNQPQHF
TRBV5-1	TRBD2	TRBJ2-5	NA	TGCGCCAGCAGGTTAACCGGGACTAGCGAAGAGACCCAGTACTTC	CASRLTGTSEETQYF
TRBV9	TRBD1	TRBJ1-2	NA	TGTGCCAGCAGCGTCGAGGGACAGAGCTACTATGGCTACACCTTC	CASSVEGQSYYGYTF
TRBV18	NA	TRBJ1-5	NA	TGTGCCAGCTCCCCAGGGCTTATTAGCAATCAGCCCCAGCATTTT	CASSPGLISNQPQHF
TRBV9	NA	TRBJ2-1	NA	TGTGCCAGCAGCGTGTCCGAAGGGAGTTACAATGAGCAGTTCTTC	CASSVSEGSYNEQFF
TRBV28	NA	TRBJ1-2	NA	TGTGCCAGCAGTTCCTATGGCTACACCTTC	CASSSYGYTF
TRBV4-3	NA	TRBJ1-6	NA	TGCGCCAGCAGCCAAAGAGCAGGCTCACCCCTCCACTTT	CASSQRAGSPLHF
TRBV18	NA	TRBJ2-1	NA	TGTGCCAGCTCACCACCTAGGGTTGCCCTGGGCGCTGAGCAGTTCTTC	CASSPPRVALGAEQFF
TRBV7-7	NA	TRBJ2-7	NA	TGTGCCAGCAGCTTAGGGGGACCCCGTGCCGGGGGAGAGCAGTACTTC	CASSLGGPRAGGEQYF
TRBV9	TRBD1	TRBJ2-1	many	TGTGCCAGCAGCGTAGGGGACAGCTCCTACAATGAGCAGTTCTTC	CASSVGDSSYNEQFF
TRBV18	TRBD1	TRBJ1-4	NA	TGTGCCAGCTCGCGGGACAGGGCAGGGGAAAAACTGTTTTTT	CASSRDRAGEKLFF
TRBV6-5	NA	TRBJ2-1	NA	TGTGCCAGCAGTTACGCTAGGGGTTCCTACAATGAGCAGTTCTTC	CASSYARGSYNEQFF
TRBV11-3	TRBD1	TRBJ2-5	once	TGTGCCAGCAGCTCCCACCCGCCTCCGGGACAGGGGGCGGCCCAGTACTTC	CASSSHPPPGQGAAQYF
TRBV27	TRBD1	TRBJ2-5	once	TGTGCCAGCAGTCCTCAACAGGGGGTGGGAGAGACCCAGTACTTC	CASSPQQGVGETQYF
TRBV4-2	NA	TRBJ1-2	once	TGTGCCAGCAGCCAACCCCGCTATGGCTACACCTTC	CASSQPRYGYTF
TRBV5-1	TRBD1	TRBJ1-2	once	TGCGCCAGCAGCTTCGGGACAGGGGGCTCTTCTAACTATGGCTACACCTTC	CASSFGTGGSSNYGYTF
TRBV30	NA	TRBJ1-2	once	TGTGCCTGGGTGGGGGGCCTCTATGGCTACACCTTC	CAWVGGLYGYTF
TRBV9	NA	TRBJ2-3	NA	TGTGCCAGCAGCACCAGAGATACGCAGTATTTT	CASSTRDTQYF
TRBV29-1	NA	TRBJ2-7	NA	TGCAGCGTTGACGGGGACGGCTACGAGCAGTACTTC	CSVDGDGYEQYF
TRBV14	NA	TRBJ1-4	NA	TGTGCCAGCAGCCAACTCCGGGGGCAGAATGAAAAACTGTTTTTT	CASSQLRGQNEKLFF
TRBV5-6	NA	TRBJ1-1	NA	TGTGCCAGCAGCTTCTCACAGGGTGTGGGTGAAGCTTTCTTT	CASSFSQGVGEAFF
TRBV5-1	NA	TRBJ2-1	NA	TGCGCCAGCAGCTTGGTTGCTAGCGAAAATGAGCAGTTCTTC	CASSLVASENEQFF
TRBV7-9	NA	TRBJ2-7	NA	TGTGCCAGCAGTCCCCCGGGCACCTACGAGCAGTACTTC	CASSPPGTYEQYF
TRBV4-3	TRBD1	TRBJ1-4	NA	TGCGCCAGCAGCTTTAAATTCACAGGGGTGGATGAAAAACTGTTTTTT	CASSFKFTGVDEKLFF
TRBV18	NA	TRBJ2-1	NA	TGTGCCAGCTCAGCCGCCTTTTTGAATGAGCAGTTCTTC	CASSAAFLNEQFF
TRBV10-3	TRBD1	TRBJ1-1	NA	TGTGCCATCAGTGAGGGGACAGGGGGCACTGAAGCTTTCTTT	CAISEGTGGTEAFF
TRBV7-9	NA	TRBJ1-2	NA	TGTGCCAGCAGCTTATCCGGCGCTTCCTATGGCTACACCTTC	CASSLSGASYGYTF
TRBV5-4	TRBD1	TRBJ2-7	once	TGTGCCAGCAGACCCGGGACAGACTCCTACGAGCAGTACTTC	CASRPGTDSYEQYF
TRBV7-9	TRBD1	TRBJ2-7	NA	TGTGCCAGCAGTGGAAGGACAGGGGTCCTCTCCTACGAGCAGTACTTC	CASSGRTGVLSYEQYF
TRBV11-3	NA	TRBJ2-7	NA	TGTGCCAGCAGCGTTCTGGGGGGTCCGCAGTACTTC	CASSVLGGPQYF
TRBV19	NA	TRBJ1-5	NA	TGTGCCAGTGAAGACGGACAGTATAGCAATCAGCCCCAGCATTTT	CASEDGQYSNQPQHF
TRBV7-7	NA	TRBJ2-7	NA	TGTGCCAGCAGCTTTTCGACAGGAGCCTACGAGCAGTACTTC	CASSFSTGAYEQYF
TRBV28	NA	TRBJ1-1	NA	TGTGCCAGCAGTAGGCTAGGAATGAACACTGAAGCTTTCTTT	CASSRLGMNTEAFF
TRBV28	TRBD1	TRBJ2-5	NA	TGTGCCAGCTCGCCGGGACAGCTGTACCAAGAGACCCAGTACTTC	CASSPGQLYQETQYF
TRBV4-3	TRBD2	TRBJ2-3	NA	TGCGCCAGCAGCCAAGACCAAGGACTAGCGATAGATACGCAGTATTTT	CASSQDQGLAIDTQYF
TRBV30	TRBD1	TRBJ1-6	NA	TGTGCCTGGAGATTGGCTCTCGGACAGGGGCGAAATTCACCCCTCCACTTT	CAWRLALGQGRNSPLHF
TRBV11-3	TRBD2	TRBJ2-7	NA	TGTGCCAGCAGCTTAAGGACTAGCGGGGAAGGGCAGTACTTC	CASSLRTSGEGQYF
TRBV2	NA	TRBJ2-7	NA	TGTGCCAGCACGAACTTGGGACTCAGCTACGAGCAGTACTTC	CASTNLGLSYEQYF
TRBV18	TRBD1	TRBJ1-1	NA	TGTGCCAGCTCACCACGCGGACAGGGGGCGAACACTGAAGCTTTCTTT	CASSPRGQGANTEAFF
TRBV7-6	NA	TRBJ2-5	NA	TGTGCCAGCAGCCGCCCGACGACAGAGTACCAAGAGACCCAGTACTTC	CASSRPTTEYQETQYF
TRBV27	NA	TRBJ2-1	NA	TGTGCCAGCAGTATGAGCGGGGAGCAGTTCTTC	CASSMSGEQFF
TRBV29-1	TRBD2	TRBJ2-7	many	TGCAGCGTTGGGACTAGCGGGAACTACGAGCAGTACTTC	CSVGTSGNYEQYF